This paragraph covers one TCR beta chain sequence. The antigen remains undetermined. This specimen includes other DNA sequences encoding the same CDR3. The V end was cut by 4 bases, the J end by 3 bases, with 3 bases between. The CDR3 is 11 residues long. The V gene's germline CDR1 is SNHLY and CDR2 FYNNEI. These data belong to a study of shared clonotypes between healthy human individuals. Study as a whole: Ranging from 18 to 49 in age, donors were a couple of women and a few men.

Study-wide findings and caveats: Non-shared clonotypes displayed generation probabilities falling below those of clonotypes present in all four donors.

Using immunoSEQ multiplex PCR, the repertoire was profiled, and TCRdb retains in-frame clones only, with some absent. This sample yields about 670,000 clones, of which roughly 70% are seen a single time; roughly 1.8% belongs to the top ten. The chain couples TRBV2 to TRBJ1-1; D is unresolved. The clonotype was recovered from a woman aged 30 to 39 in good health. Sequencing used memory CD4+ T cells sorted from blood. This sample's subset: CD45RA-negative fraction. The CDR3 loop reads CASSAYTEAFF. The CDR3 bases are TGTGCCAGCAGTGCCTACACTGAAGCTTTCTTT.